The 27 T cell receptor beta chains presented below share a single source sample, sequenced in a study of regulatory T cells in long-lasting Graves disease. Construction of TCR beta libraries relied on iRepertoire HTBI primers and on Arm-PCR targeting CDR3 regions. Each CDR3 protein is one row after TCRdb ran MiXCR on the multiplex PCR reads. The sample carries more than 400,000 distinct CDR3 sequences, about a sixth recorded once. Regarding time point: newly diagnosed GD, antithyroid drugs for less than 3 months. Extracted PBMC RNA gave rise to the TCR library. These data were likewise used in another study, on T cells in Graves' hyperthyroidism and ophthalmopathy.

The source material was peripheral blood mononuclear cells (PBMCs), sampled at new diagnosis, from a patient treated with antithyroid drugs. These receptors were collected from a woman aged 30 to 39 with Graves disease.

This clonotype was seen only a few times. The rearrangement links TRBV9 to TRBJ2-3, with D unclear. The J call may be wrong; the DNA end is better matched by TRBJ2-5. Germline values: CDR1 SGDLS, CDR2 YYNGEE. The CDR3 contains 13 residues. The chain's CDR3 is CASSVAGAETQYF. For the CDR3, the DNA is TGTGCCAGCAGCGTAGCTGGAGCGGAGACCCAGTACTTC.

This clonotype was recorded many times. This chain joins TRBV11-2 and TRBJ2-7, with TRBD1 matching 9 bases. The CDR3 spans 15 residues. The germline gives CDR1 SGHAT, CDR2 FQNNGV. After removal of 6 bases from V and 6 bases from J, the junction contained 12 bases not matched to a gene. This CDR3 is CASRSDRDRVGEQYF. CDR3 sequence (DNA): TGTGCCAGCAGGTCGGACCGGGACAGGGTCGGCGAGCAGTACTTC.

This clonotype occurred many times. The rearrangement joins TRBV11-2 to TRBJ2-1, with D perhaps TRBD1 (5 bases). The germline V gene has CDR1 SGHAT and CDR2 FQNNGV. Trimming removed 4 bases from V and 8 bases from J, with 21 bases in between. This CDR3 is 16 amino acids long. CDR3 nucleotide sequence: TGTGCCAGCAGCTCCTACAAGGGGCCTGCCTCGCATGAGCAGTTCTTC. Its translation: CASSSYKGPASHEQFF.

This clonotype came up a few times. J is TRBJ1-3 and V is TRBV29-1; maybe TRBD1 (6 bases). CDR1 SQVTM and CDR2 ANQGSEA come from the germline V gene. The CDR3 is made up of 16 amino acids. The germline V and J ends were trimmed by 0 bases and 11 bases, with 23 bases remaining between them. The CDR3 nucleotides are TGCAGCGTTGAAGATCGCCTCGGGGGGGGCCTAAGGGCCATATATTTT. Amino acids: CSVEDRLGGGLRAIYF.

Details on this clonotype: A far larger clone is off by one base, so a read error is likely. The chain joins TRBV7-6 to TRBJ2-3; 7 bases match TRBD1. The tail of the sequence fits TRBJ2-5 better, so the J call may be wrong. The CDR3 consists of 14 residues. Germline V lookup: CDR1 SGHVS, CDR2 FNYEAQ. The CDR3 protein is CASGLVGGGETQYF. As DNA, the CDR3 is TGTGCCAGCGGCTTAGTAGGGGGCGGCGAGACCCAGTACTTC.

At least ten counts were recorded for this clonotype. The chain combines TRBV11-3 with TRBJ1-1; D might be TRBD1 (6 bases). Germline V lookup: CDR1 SGHNT, CDR2 YENEEA. The CDR3 runs 15 residues. V was pared by 7 bases and J by 3 bases, with 18 bases between. CDR3 in amino acids: CASKQQGVIDTEAFF. The CDR3 DNA reads as TGTGCCAGCAAGCAACAGGGAGTAATTGACACTGAAGCTTTCTTT. Complete variable domain (other parts from reference TRBV11-3 and TRBJ1-1): EAGVVQSPRYKIIEKKQPVAFWCNPISGHNTLYWYLQNLGQGPELLIRYENEEAVDDSQLPKDRFSAERLKGVDSTLKIQPAELGDSAVYLCASKQQGVIDTEAFFGQGTRLTVV.

The rearrangement uses TRBV27 and TRBJ2-2; TRBD2 agrees at 15 bases. After removal of 8 bases from V and 5 bases from J, the junction contained 3 bases not matched to a gene. This CDR3 spans 15 amino acids. CDR1 is MNHEY, CDR2 SMNVEV, per germline (reference sequence). CDR3 protein: CASRGLAGGTGELFF. The CDR3 DNA sequence: TGTGCCAGCCGCGGACTAGCGGGAGGGACCGGGGAGCTGTTTTTT.

This clonotype was observed at least ten times. The chain combines TRBV28 with TRBJ1-1; D ambiguous. V lost 6 bases to trimming and J lost 1 base, with 12 bases between them. The CDR3 totals 14 residues. Looked up from germline, CDR1 is MDHEN and CDR2 is SYDVKM. The CDR3 sequence is CASSLAGGNTEAFF. CDR3 nucleotides: TGTGCCAGCAGCTTAGCAGGAGGGAACACTGAAGCTTTCTTT.

At least ten counts were recorded for this clonotype. The gene calls are TRBV6-2 or TRBV6-3 and TRBJ2-3; the D gene is possibly TRBD2 (5 bases). Germline V gene data show CDR1 as MNHEY and CDR2 as SVGEGT. V shed 5 bases and J shed 6 bases, with 18 bases lying between them. The CDR3 sequence is 15 residues long. CDR3 residues: CASSELESVSDTQYF. The CDR3 DNA follows: TGTGCCAGCAGTGAACTAGAATCAGTGTCGGATACGCAGTATTTT.

Concerning this clonotype itself: This clone may be a read error of a much larger clone one base away. The V call is TRBV30, the J call TRBJ1-4, with D perhaps TRBD1 (6 bases). The CDR3 has 13 amino acids. Germline assignment: CDR1 GTSNPN and CDR2 SVGIG (reference sequence). V was cut by 4 bases and J by 5 bases, with 11 bases left in between. The CDR3 loop is CAWKGGANEKLFF. DNA of the CDR3: TGTGCCTGGAAGGGGGGCGCGAATGAAAAACTGTTTTTT.

This clonotype was counted many times. This sequence joins TRBV7-2 and TRBJ1-1; D not resolved. The CDR3 covers 13 residues. V was trimmed by 0 bases and J by 4 bases, leaving 6 bases between them. CDR1 SGHTA and CDR2 FQGNSA come from the germline V gene. CDR3 sequence reads: CASSLARVTEAFF. The CDR3 DNA is TGTGCCAGCAGCTTAGCTCGGGTCACTGAAGCTTTCTTT.

This clonotype came up many times. The CDR3 DNA sequence: TGCAGCGTTGAGGGTCGGGGACCCTACAATGAGCAGTTCTTC. Amino acid sequence: CSVEGRGPYNEQFF. This chain joins TRBV29-1 and TRBJ2-1; D might be TRBD1 or TRBD2, each matching 5 bases. Per germline, CDR1 SQVTM and CDR2 ANQGSEA. The CDR3 runs to 14 residues. Trimming took 3 bases from V and 2 from J, leaving 11 bases between them.

This clonotype was detected ten times or more. The chain uses TRBV20-1 and TRBJ2-7; 8 bases are a match to TRBD2. Germline CDR1 is DFQATT and CDR2 is SNEGSKA (reference sequence). V shed 6 bases and J 2 bases; nucleotides not matched to a gene: 9. CDR3 length: 14 residues. For the CDR3, the DNA is TGCAGTGCAAAAAAAGCGGGGGAAACCTACGAGCAGTACTTC. Translation: CSAKKAGETYEQYF.

This clonotype was counted ten times or more. The chain is built from TRBV18 and TRBJ2-1, with D uncertain. The CDR3 covers 12 residues. The V gene's germline CDR1 is KGHSH and CDR2 LQKENI. Trimming removed 3 bases from V and 9 bases from J, with 9 bases in between. The CDR3 nucleotides are TGTGCCAGCTCACCCCCCGACTTTGAGCAGTTCTTC. Protein sequence: CASSPPDFEQFF.

This clonotype appeared a few times. This sequence joins TRBV7-9 and TRBJ2-1; 7 nucleotides match TRBD1. Germline V gene sequence: CDR1 SEHNR, CDR2 FQNEAQ (reference sequence). The length of the CDR3 is 17 residues. Trimming cost V 5 bases and J 0 bases; bases outside gene matches: 10. The CDR3 DNA is TGTGCCAGCAGCGCGAATAGACAGGGTGGCTCCTACAATGAGCAGTTCTTC. It yields the protein CASSANRQGGSYNEQFF.

This clonotype was recorded at least ten times. V usage is TRBV20-1 and J usage is TRBJ2-2; a weak D match, TRBD1 (6 bases). The V and J ends lost 6 bases and 6 bases respectively, with 20 bases between them. CDR1 and CDR2 from the germline V gene are DFQATT and SNEGSKA (reference sequence). The CDR3 sequence is 15 residues long. This CDR3 is CSAPRPLAGAGELFF. The DNA of the CDR3 is TGCAGTGCCCCCCGCCCCCTGGCAGGGGCCGGGGAGCTGTTTTTT.

This clonotype was observed at least ten times. The chain carries TRBV7-9 and TRBJ2-1; 9 positions agree with TRBD2. After removal of 5 bases from V and 8 bases from J, the junction contained 19 bases not matched to a gene. This CDR3 region has 18 residues. Germline V gene lookup returns CDR1 SEHNR and CDR2 FQNEAQ (reference sequence). CDR3 region: CASSPPRGSGRLWHEQFF. CDR3 in DNA: TGTGCCAGCAGCCCGCCTAGGGGTAGCGGGAGACTGTGGCATGAGCAGTTCTTC.

The chain links TRBV20-1 to TRBJ1-2; TRBD1 matches 9 bases. CDR3 length: 12 amino acids. Germline trimming cut 6 bases from V and 4 bases from J; bases unmatched to any gene: 3. Germline V CDR1 and CDR2: DFQATT, SNEGSKA (reference sequence). DNA of the CDR3: TGCAGTGCCGCGACAGGGGGCTATGGCTACACCTTC. It codes for CSAATGGYGYTF.

On this clonotype: With a much larger clone just one base away, this may be a read error. The chain is built from TRBV28 and TRBJ2-1; 9 bases are shared with TRBD2. The CDR3 covers 15 residues. CDR1 is MDHEN and CDR2 is SYDVKM in the germline V gene. The V gene end was trimmed by 8 bases and the J gene end by 5 bases; junction bases not matched to a gene: 10. The CDR3 sequence is CASFRASGTNNEQFF. CDR3 coding DNA: TGTGCCAGCTTCAGGGCTAGCGGGACAAACAATGAGCAGTTCTTC. The full variable domain, completed using reference TRBV28 and TRBJ2-1, is DVKVTQSSRYLVKRTGEKVFLECVQDMDHENMFWYRQDPGLGLRLIYFSYDVKMKEKGDIPEGYSVSREKKERFSLILESASTNQTSMYLCASFRASGTNNEQFFGPGTRLTVL.

This clonotype has only a few counts. This chain uses TRBV7-9 with TRBJ1-1; 8 bases map to TRBD1. From germline, CDR1 is SEHNR and CDR2 FQNEAQ (reference sequence). This CDR3 region has 17 residues. Trimming removed 5 bases from V and 0 bases from J; junction bases left unmatched: 11. CDR3 coding DNA: TGTGCCAGCAGCCCAACAGGGGGGCCATTCATGAACACTGAAGCTTTCTTT. It specifies CASSPTGGPFMNTEAFF.

The J gene is TRBJ1-2, the V gene TRBV20-1; D not certain. Germline-derived CDR1 and CDR2 are DFQATT and SNEGSKA (reference sequence). The V and J ends lost 0 bases and 2 bases respectively, with 19 bases between them. This CDR3 spans 17 amino acids. The CDR3 DNA reads TGCAGTGCTAGAGACCGCGGTACCTTTGGGGTAAACTATGGCTACACCTTC. It is translated as CSARDRGTFGVNYGYTF.

This clonotype was observed many times. J is TRBJ2-3 and V is TRBV7-3; the D gene could be TRBD1 or TRBD2 (5 bases each). This CDR3 region has 15 residues. V was trimmed by 2 bases and J by 2 bases, leaving 11 bases between them. The germline V gene encodes CDR1 SGHTA and CDR2 FQGTGA. CDR3 residues: CASSLLSGLTDTQYF. CDR3 nucleotide sequence: TGTGCCAGCAGCTTATTGTCGGGGCTCACAGATACGCAGTATTTT.

This clonotype was counted at least ten times. V is TRBV18 and J is TRBJ2-5; D gene ambiguous. CDR1 and CDR2 from the germline V gene are KGHSH and LQKENI. CDR3 size: 13 residues. Trimming shortened V by 4 bases and J by 1 base, and 7 bases separated the two germline ends. The CDR3 region has the DNA TGTGCCAGCTCACGCACCAGCCAAGAGACCCAGTACTTC. This sequence encodes CASSRTSQETQYF.

This clonotype occurred many times. The chain combines TRBV2 with TRBJ2-5; D is unresolved. The V gene lost 4 bases and the J gene lost 4 bases, with 1 base spanning the gap. This CDR3 is built from 10 residues. Germline CDR1 reads SNHLY; CDR2 reads FYNNEI. The CDR3 here is CASSGETQYF. The CDR3 region has the DNA TGTGCCAGCAGTGGAGAGACCCAGTACTTC.

This clonotype showed up many times. The gene calls are TRBV20-1 and TRBJ2-5; the D is unclear. Germline-derived CDR1 and CDR2 are DFQATT and SNEGSKA (reference sequence). This CDR3 comprises 17 residues. V lost 0 bases, J lost 5 bases, and 22 bases lay in between. CDR3 DNA sequence: TGCAGTGCTAGAGATAGGGTCCAGCAGGCGGTAGTGGAGACCCAGTACTTC. The encoded protein is CSARDRVQQAVVETQYF.

This clonotype was observed a handful of times. The gene calls are TRBV27 and TRBJ1-2, with D perhaps matching TRBD1 (6 bases). The CDR3 sequence is 17 residues long. The V end was cut by 7 bases, the J end by 1 base, with 22 bases between. The germline V gene has CDR1 MNHEY and CDR2 SMNVEV (reference sequence). The chain's CDR3 is CASKGRQDRPVNYGYTF. In DNA, the CDR3 is TGTGCCAGCAAGGGGAGACAGGACCGGCCTGTTAACTATGGCTACACCTTC.

This clonotype was counted between two and nine times. In nucleotides, the CDR3 is TGTGCCAGCAGCCAGACAGGGGTTCATACGCAGTATTTT. This codes for CASSQTGVHTQYF. V usage is TRBV7-9 and J usage is TRBJ2-3, with 8 bases fitting TRBD1. V dropped 5 bases and J dropped 7; count of bases not matched to a gene: 5. The germline gives CDR1 SEHNR, CDR2 FQNEAQ (reference sequence). The CDR3 contains 13 residues.